Each of the 24 T cell receptor beta chains below was sequenced from the same sample in a study of radiotherapy plus CTLA-4 blockade in lung cancer. TCRdb's table, derived via immunoSEQ multiplex PCR, lists solely in-frame clones and lacks some. The sample contains about 110,000 clones, over 75% of which appear only once. The starting material was peripheral blood, obtained from a patient treated with radiotherapy plus ipilimumab. Receptor source: a human donor with non-small cell lung cancer that progressed on radiotherapy plus ipilimumab. Some clones in this sample may be carry-over from other donors' samples.

The V and J genes are TRBV2 and TRBJ1-4; D is ambiguous. Per germline, CDR1 SNHLY and CDR2 FYNNEI. The CDR3 totals 12 residues. V lost 0 bases, J lost 7 bases, and 3 bases lay in between. CDR3 protein: CASSEAGEKLFF. The CDR3 bases are TGTGCCAGCAGTGAAGCAGGTGAAAAACTGTTTTTT. The whole variable domain, remainder taken from reference TRBV2 and TRBJ1-4, is EPEVTQTPSHQVTQMGQEVILRCVPISNHLYFYWYRQILGQKVEFLVSFYNNEISEKSEIFDDQFSVERPDGSNFTLKIRSTKLEDSAMYFCASSEAGEKLFFGSGTQLSVL.

The chain joins TRBV7-8 to TRBJ1-2; 7 positions agree with TRBD1. The germline V gene encodes CDR1 SGHVS and CDR2 FQNEAQ. The CDR3 covers 18 residues. V lost 5 bases, J lost 2 bases, and 17 bases stayed unmatched. The DNA of the CDR3 is TGTGCCAGCAGCCCGCTCCGGACAGGTCGGGGGATGAACTATGGCTACACCTTC. Its translation: CASSPLRTGRGMNYGYTF.

The rearrangement joins TRBV2 to TRBJ2-3; no firm D call. The CDR3 spans 13 residues. Trimming cost V 3 bases and J 2 bases, with 6 bases left between them. Germline CDR1 reads SNHLY; CDR2 reads FYNNEI. The CDR3 DNA reads as TGTGCCAGCAGTGAGCAGAACACAGATACGCAGTATTTT. Translation gives CASSEQNTDTQYF.

The chain joins TRBV29-1 to TRBJ1-1; D uncertain. The germline V gene has CDR1 SQVTM and CDR2 ANQGSEA. Between the trimmed V and J ends, which lost 4 bases and 2 bases, there was a span of 5 bases. The CDR3 is 11 amino acids. This CDR3 is CSVGENTEAFF. CDR3 nucleotides: TGCAGCGTTGGAGAAAACACTGAAGCTTTCTTT.

In this sample, this clone turned up once. Distinct nucleotide sequences in the sample also encode this CDR3. The J gene is TRBJ1-5, the V gene TRBV27; D is ambiguous. V dropped 2 bases and J dropped 6 bases, with 8 bases sitting between them. This CDR3 contains 13 residues. CDR1 and CDR2 from the germline V gene are MNHEY and SMNVEV (reference sequence). DNA for the CDR3: TGTGCCAGCAGTTTAGGCGGCTCTCAGCCCCAGCATTTT. Residues: CASSLGGSQPQHF.

The chain recombines TRBV27 with TRBJ2-6; no clear D gene. This CDR3 is 13 amino acids long. Between the trimmed V and J ends, which lost 3 bases and 0 bases, there was a span of 0 bases. In germline, CDR1 is MNHEY, CDR2 SMNVEV (reference sequence). In DNA, the CDR3 is TGTGCCAGCAGTTTCTCTGGGGCCAACGTCCTGACTTTC. This encodes CASSFSGANVLTF. The full variable domain, with the rest looked up from reference TRBV27 and TRBJ2-6, is EAQVTQNPRYLITVTGKKLTVTCSQNMNHEYMSWYRQDPGLGLRQIYYSMNVEVTDKGDVPEGYKVSRKEKRNFPLILESPSPNQTSLYFCASSFSGANVLTFGAGSRLTVL.

The gene calls are TRBV4-3 and TRBJ1-2; the D gene is possibly TRBD1 (5 bases). This CDR3 spans 15 amino acids. Germline CDR1 LGHNA, CDR2 YSLEER. Trimming removed 1 base from V and 4 bases from J, with 13 bases in between. This CDR3 is CASSQGGASPYGYTF. The CDR3 DNA reads TGCGCCAGCAGCCAAGGTGGGGCCTCGCCCTATGGCTACACCTTC.

The CDR3 region is CASTSRANEKLFF. The CDR3 nucleotides are TGTGCCAGCACATCCCGGGCTAATGAAAAACTGTTTTTT. The rearrangement links TRBV7-9 to TRBJ1-4; D gene ambiguous. Trimming removed 7 bases at V and 3 bases at J, with 9 bases between. Germline lookup yields CDR1 SEHNR and CDR2 FQNEAQ (reference sequence). The CDR3 has 13 amino acids.

This clone was seen only once. J is TRBJ2-5 and V is TRBV5-1; 9 bases match TRBD2. Trimming cost V 2 bases and J 2 bases; bases outside gene matches: 4. The CDR3 length is 15 residues. Germline-derived CDR1 and CDR2 are SGHRS and YFSETQ. CDR3 nucleotides: TGCGCCAGCAGCTTACAGCGGGGGGTTCAAGAGACCCAGTACTTC. This translates into CASSLQRGVQETQYF. Full variable domain (outside the CDR3, taken from reference TRBV5-1 and TRBJ2-5): KAGVTQTPRYLIKTRGQQVTLSCSPISGHRSVSWYQQTPGQGLQFLFEYFSETQRNKGNFPGRFSGRQFSNSRSEMNVSTLELGDSALYLCASSLQRGVQETQYFGPGTRLLVL.

The genes are TRBV28 and TRBJ2-5; 9 positions match TRBD2. Germline CDR1 and CDR2: MDHEN and SYDVKM. This CDR3 has 14 residues. After removal of 3 bases from V and 5 bases from J, the junction contained 4 bases not matched to a gene. This chain's CDR3 is CASSLRGGRETQYF. The CDR3 nucleotides are TGTGCCAGCAGTTTGCGGGGGGGCAGGGAGACCCAGTACTTC.

This clone has more than one count but fewer than ten. V and J are TRBV4-3 and TRBJ1-1; unclear D gene. The CDR3 has 16 residues. The germline V and J ends were trimmed by 1 base and 3 bases, with 15 bases remaining between them. The germline CDR1 and CDR2 sequences are LGHNA and YSLEER. CDR3 residues: CASSQGLGRADTEAFF. The CDR3 DNA follows: TGCGCCAGCAGCCAAGGCCTCGGGCGGGCGGACACTGAAGCTTTCTTT.

V and J are TRBV15 and TRBJ2-1, with D unclear. This CDR3 is 15 amino acids long. V was cut by 1 base and J by 3 bases, with 10 bases left in between. Per the germline V gene, CDR1 is LNHNV and CDR2 is YYDKDF (reference sequence). The CDR3 DNA follows: TGTGCCACCAGCAGAGTGGCGGATAACTACAATGAGCAGTTCTTC. Protein sequence: CATSRVADNYNEQFF.

This clone was seen a single time. V gene TRBV5-4 combines with J gene TRBJ1-1; D is undetermined. V was shortened by 5 bases and J by 2 bases, with 7 bases between the two germline ends. Germline V lookup: CDR1 SGHNT, CDR2 YYREEE (reference sequence). The CDR3 spans 12 residues. CDR3 nucleotides: TGTGCCAGCAGATCCCCAAACACTGAAGCTTTCTTT. Translated: CASRSPNTEAFF.

The chain uses TRBV9 and TRBJ1-3; TRBD1 is a possible D gene (6 bases). Germline V gene data show CDR1 as SGDLS and CDR2 as YYNGEE. Trimming removed 0 bases from V and 5 bases from J, with 12 bases in between. This CDR3 has 15 amino acids. This CDR3 is CASSVEGVWRNTIYF. DNA for the CDR3: TGTGCCAGCAGCGTAGAGGGGGTTTGGAGAAACACCATATATTTT.

V is TRBV7-9 and J is TRBJ2-7; 9 bases match TRBD1. Looked up from germline, CDR1 is SEHNR and CDR2 is FQNEAQ (reference sequence). The CDR3 spans 14 residues. V gave up 7 bases and J gave up 5 bases; unmatched junction bases: 9. CDR3 region: CASTLGTGTDEQYF. The CDR3 DNA is TGTGCCAGCACCCTCGGGACAGGGACCGACGAGCAGTACTTC.

The CDR3 DNA sequence: TGTGCCAGCAGTTCAACGGGACAGGGTATCACTGAAGCTTTCTTT. As protein: CASSSTGQGITEAFF. The chain recombines TRBV28 with TRBJ1-1; TRBD1 matches 9 bases. Germline CDR1 MDHEN, CDR2 SYDVKM. This CDR3 is 15 amino acids long. J was trimmed by 4 bases and V by 4 bases; bases with no gene match: 7.

V usage is TRBV6-1 and J usage is TRBJ2-3; 10 positions agree with TRBD1. CDR3 length equals 15 residues. V lost 7 bases to trimming and J lost 7 bases; unmatched junction nucleotides: 11. The germline V gene has CDR1 MNHNS and CDR2 SASEGT. CDR3 in amino acids: CASTASDRGRNTQYF. The CDR3 DNA sequence: TGTGCCAGCACCGCATCCGACAGGGGGCGAAATACGCAGTATTTT.

The V and J genes are TRBV10-3 and TRBJ1-5, with a weak D call TRBD1 (5 bases). Trimming pared 4 bases from V and 10 bases from J, leaving 23 bases between. The V gene's germline CDR1 is ENHRY and CDR2 SYGVKD. This CDR3 region has 16 residues. CDR3 in DNA: TGTGCCATCAGTGGGGGCGGTGGACGGTCCAGGGAACCCCAGCATTTT. Translating it yields CAISGGGGRSREPQHF.

This rearrangement joins TRBV5-1 to TRBJ2-1, with TRBD2 as a possible D gene (5 bases). This CDR3 comprises 12 residues. From germline, CDR1 is SGHRS and CDR2 YFSETQ. Trimming stripped 1 base from V and 7 bases from J, with 6 bases between. The CDR3 is CASSLIANEQFF. The CDR3 bases are TGCGCCAGCAGCTTGATAGCGAATGAGCAGTTCTTC.

With regard to this clone: An end of the junction does not agree with germline; a read error may underlie this. The chain has TRBV7-7 and TRBJ2-7; D perhaps matches TRBD2 (6 bases). Per germline, CDR1 SSHAT and CDR2 FNYEAQ (reference sequence). This CDR3 is 14 amino acids long. CDR3: CASSLGGTSGEQYF. Written as DNA, the CDR3 is TGTGCTAGCAGCTTAGGCGGGACGTCGGGTGAGCAGTACTTC.

For the CDR3, the DNA is TGTGCCAGCAGCGCTCCCGGGGGGTTCAATGAGCAGTTCTTC. This gives the protein CASSAPGGFNEQFF. The rearrangement uses TRBV9 and TRBJ2-1, with TRBD2 identical over 7 bases. With 3 bases clipped from V and 6 bases from J, the junction kept 6 bases outside the gene matches. The CDR3 sequence is 14 residues long. Germline V gene lookup returns CDR1 SGDLS and CDR2 YYNGEE. The full variable domain, its missing parts supplied by reference TRBV9 and TRBJ2-1, is DSGVTQTPKHLITATGQRVTLRCSPRSGDLSVYWYQQSLDQGLQFLIQYYNGEERAKGNILERFSAQQFPDLHSELNLSSLELGDSALYFCASSAPGGFNEQFFGPGTRLTVL.

The chain links TRBV5-1 to TRBJ2-5; unclear D gene. Per the germline V gene, CDR1 is SGHRS and CDR2 is YFSETQ. V shed 2 bases and J shed 3 bases, with 5 bases lying between them. The CDR3 has 12 residues. The CDR3 spells CASSFPEETQYF. The CDR3 DNA reads as TGCGCCAGCAGCTTTCCCGAAGAGACCCAGTACTTC.

V usage is TRBV6-6 and J usage is TRBJ1-1, with 9 bases matching TRBD1. V lost 7 bases, J lost 3 bases, and 3 bases stayed unmatched. Germline V CDR1 and CDR2: MNHNY, SVGAGI (reference sequence). This CDR3 spans 13 amino acids. CDR3 protein: CASNWDRDTEAFF. As DNA, the CDR3 is TGTGCCAGCAACTGGGACAGGGACACTGAAGCTTTCTTT.

J is TRBJ1-2 and V is TRBV9; 8 nucleotides match TRBD1. The CDR3 totals 15 residues. The germline gives CDR1 SGDLS, CDR2 YYNGEE. Germline trimming cut 0 bases from V and 7 bases from J; bases unmatched to any gene: 8. CDR3 region: CASSVEWQGASGYTF. CDR3 nucleotide sequence: TGTGCCAGCAGCGTAGAGTGGCAGGGGGCGAGTGGCTACACCTTC. Drawing the rest from reference TRBV9 and TRBJ1-2, the complete variable domain is DSGVTQTPKHLITATGQRVTLRCSPRSGDLSVYWYQQSLDQGLQFLIQYYNGEERAKGNILERFSAQQFPDLHSELNLSSLELGDSALYFCASSVEWQGASGYTFGSGTRLTVV.